This T cell receptor (beta chain) was captured by sequencing in a study of beta chain features in type 1 diabetes. Across the study: There were around 110 million sorted cells examined across all samples. Study-wide points: A potential influence of HLA type upon TCRB rearrangement remained unresolved herein.

In regard to this clone: Its target is unknown.

The germline CDR1 and CDR2 sequences are MDHEN and SYDVKM. V lost 5 bases to trimming and J lost 0 bases; unmatched junction nucleotides: 4. The CDR3 is 15 amino acids. Since all of the isolated RNA was reverse transcribed, expressed TCRB transcripts were what got sequenced. The repertoire was sequenced with immunoSEQ multiplex PCR; TCRdb's copy has only in-frame clones and lacks some. This table has about 140,000 clones, over 9.5% appearing once. The clonotype comes from a man between 18 and 29 years old in good health. This chain uses TRBV28 with TRBJ1-5, with 7 bases aligning to TRBD1. The sequenced material came from naive CD4+ T cells from blood. Here the CDR3 DNA reads TGTGCCAGCAGTCAGGGACAGATTAGCAATCAGCCCCAGCATTTT. This sequence encodes CASSQGQISNQPQHF.